The 27 T cell receptor beta chains listed next were all sequenced from one sample in a study of neoadjuvant nivolumab and ipilimumab in lung cancer. Data came from immunoSEQ multiplex PCR; TCRdb stores just in-frame clones and leaves some out. Of 30,000 or so clones listed, about 83% are singletons. The sample was tumor tissue, taken after neoadjuvant nivolumab, alone or with ipilimumab, at or shortly before surgery. The source of these receptors is an adult with non-small cell lung cancer.

V gene TRBV7-4 combines with J gene TRBJ1-2; D remains unclear. The CDR3 runs to 11 residues. Between the trimmed V and J ends, which lost 3 bases and 9 bases, there was a span of 8 bases. From germline, CDR1 is SGHVT and CDR2 SQSDAQ. The CDR3 spells CASSLSGSYTF. CDR3 nucleotide sequence: TGTGCCAGCAGCTTGAGTGGCAGCTACACCTTC.

The gene calls are TRBV6-1 and TRBJ1-5; tentative D call: TRBD1 (5 bases). V was trimmed by 3 bases and J by 0 bases, leaving 15 bases between them. The CDR3 totals 17 residues. Germline V gene data show CDR1 as MNHNS and CDR2 as SASEGT. As DNA, the CDR3 is TGTGCCAGCAGTGACTATGGGGGTTTGTATAGCAATCAGCCCCAGCATTTT. Encoded protein: CASSDYGGLYSNQPQHF.

This clone showed up just once. The chain uses TRBV6-6 and TRBJ2-7; D is perhaps TRBD2 (5 bases). This CDR3 has 15 amino acids. Trimming took 6 bases from V and 3 from J, leaving 18 bases between them. Germline lookup yields CDR1 MNHNY and CDR2 SVGAGI (reference sequence). CDR3 nucleotides: TGTGCCAGCAGACTTACTAGGACCTCTAACTACGAGCAGTACTTC. It is translated as CASRLTRTSNYEQYF.

In this sample, this clone turned up once. The rearrangement uses TRBV11-2 and TRBJ2-7, with D perhaps matching TRBD2 (7 bases). CDR1 and CDR2 (germline): SGHAT, FQNNGV. Trimming took off 7 bases at V and 0 bases at J, with 16 bases between the two ends. The CDR3 length is 15 residues. Written as DNA, the CDR3 is TGTGCCAGCATGCCCCTTGCGGGGGCCTCCTACGAGCAGTACTTC. Amino acid sequence: CASMPLAGASYEQYF.

The gene calls are TRBV2 and TRBJ2-5, with 10 bases aligning to TRBD1. Trimming cost V 6 bases and J 4 bases; bases outside gene matches: 8. Germline assignment: CDR1 SNHLY and CDR2 FYNNEI. This CDR3 spans 15 amino acids. The CDR3 loop reads CASRVRQGARETQYF. CDR3 bases: TGTGCCAGCAGGGTTAGACAGGGGGCACGAGAGACCCAGTACTTC.

The V call is TRBV7-9, the J call TRBJ2-3, with 7 positions matching TRBD2. The CDR3 contains 13 residues. Germline V CDR1 and CDR2: SEHNR, FQNEAQ (reference sequence). V was pared by 5 bases and J by 6 bases, with 5 bases of the junction left unmatched. CDR3 bases: TGTGCCAGCAGCCCTCGAGCGGGGGATACGCAGTATTTT. Its protein product is CASSPRAGDTQYF. Together with reference TRBV7-9 and TRBJ2-3, the CDR3 gives the full variable domain: DTGVSQNPRHKITKRGQNVTFRCDPISEHNRLYWYRQTLGQGPEFLTYFQNEAQLEKSRLLSDRFSAERPKGSFSTLEIQRTEQGDSAMYLCASSPRAGDTQYFGPGTRLTVL.

The chain employs TRBV5-1 and TRBJ1-5; TRBD1 matches 8 bases. Trimming cost V 4 bases and J 7 bases; bases outside gene matches: 7. Germline CDR1 reads SGHRS; CDR2 reads YFSETQ. The CDR3 extends over 14 amino acids. The CDR3 nucleotides read TGCGCCAGCAGCCCAGGGGGCGCAGGGCAGCCCCAGCATTTT. Translated: CASSPGGAGQPQHF.

This chain links TRBV14 with TRBJ2-7; D possibly corresponds to TRBD1 (6 bases). The CDR3 totals 18 residues. The V and J ends lost 1 base and 3 bases respectively, with 22 bases between them. Germline CDR1 reads SGHDN; CDR2 reads FVKESK. CDR3 in DNA: TGTGCCAGCAGCCAAGGAACGTTTGGCCGCACAGGGAACTACGAGCAGTACTTC. It encodes CASSQGTFGRTGNYEQYF. The whole variable domain, filled in from reference TRBV14 and TRBJ2-7, reads EAGVTQFPSHSVIEKGQTVTLRCDPISGHDNLYWYRRVMGKEIKFLLHFVKESKQDESGMPNNRFLAERTGGTYSTLKVQPAELEDSGVYFCASSQGTFGRTGNYEQYFGPGTRLTVT.

The gene calls are TRBV28 and TRBJ2-3, with TRBD2 identical over 8 bases. The CDR3 covers 14 residues. Looked up from germline, CDR1 is MDHEN and CDR2 is SYDVKM. Losses at the gene ends were 6 bases for V and 3 bases for J; bases not matched to a gene: 5. CDR3 loop: CASSIGGATDTQYF. CDR3 coding DNA: TGTGCCAGCAGCATCGGGGGGGCAACAGATACGCAGTATTTT.

This chain uses TRBV5-8 with TRBJ1-5; TRBD1 is a possible D gene (6 bases). Trimming took off 0 bases at V and 5 bases at J, with 12 bases between the two ends. Per germline, CDR1 SGHTS and CDR2 YDEGEE. The CDR3 is 15 amino acids. The CDR3 DNA follows: TGTGCCAGCAGCTTGGTTAGGGGGGAGGATCAGCCCCAGCATTTT. Residues: CASSLVRGEDQPQHF.

The chain combines TRBV18 with TRBJ1-1, with 7 bases identical to TRBD1. Trimming took 0 bases from V and 11 from J; bases not matched to a gene: 12. The CDR3 sequence is 15 residues long. Germline V lookup: CDR1 KGHSH, CDR2 LQKENI. The CDR3 sequence is CASSPPSGTEIGAFF. DNA for the CDR3: TGTGCCAGCTCACCACCCTCTGGGACAGAGATCGGGGCTTTCTTT.

V is TRBV30 and J is TRBJ2-7; D unresolved. Germline loops: CDR1 GTSNPN, CDR2 SVGIG (reference sequence). The CDR3 extends over 13 amino acids. Trimming pared 0 bases from V and 3 bases from J, leaving 9 bases between. This CDR3 reads CAWSVGFDYEQYF. The CDR3 bases are TGTGCCTGGAGTGTAGGGTTCGACTACGAGCAGTACTTC.

The V gene is TRBV11-3, the J gene TRBJ1-1; D is unclear. CDR1 and CDR2 (germline): SGHNT, YENEEA. The CDR3 is made up of 13 amino acids. Trimming shortened V by 0 bases and J by 3 bases, and 5 bases separated the two germline ends. In DNA, the CDR3 is TGTGCCAGCAGCTTAGATCCGGACACTGAAGCTTTCTTT. This translates into CASSLDPDTEAFF. Looking up the rest from reference TRBV11-3 and TRBJ1-1 gives the full variable domain: EAGVVQSPRYKIIEKKQPVAFWCNPISGHNTLYWYLQNLGQGPELLIRYENEEAVDDSQLPKDRFSAERLKGVDSTLKIQPAELGDSAVYLCASSLDPDTEAFFGQGTRLTVV.

The J gene is TRBJ2-2, the V gene TRBV4-2; D is perhaps TRBD1 (6 bases). The V gene lost 0 bases and the J gene lost 1 base, with 15 bases spanning the gap. The CDR3 is 18 amino acids. The germline CDR1 and CDR2 sequences are LGHNA and YNFKEQ. The CDR3 region has the DNA TGTGCCAGCAGCCAAGATCGCAGGGGAGAAAGGAACACCGGGGAGCTGTTTTTT. This encodes CASSQDRRGERNTGELFF.

On this clone itself: One junction end does not reproduce the germline sequence, and a read error may be involved. This chain joins TRBV7-7 and TRBJ2-5; 7 bases fit TRBD1. CDR1 SSHAT and CDR2 FNYEAQ come from the germline V gene (reference sequence). This CDR3 region has 15 residues. CDR3 coding DNA: TGTGCTAGCAGCATGAGACAGGGCTGGGGTGAGACCCAGTACTTC. Translation gives CASSMRQGWGETQYF.

The gene calls are TRBV6-1 and TRBJ2-3; 9 bases line up with TRBD2. Per the germline V gene, CDR1 is MNHNS and CDR2 is SASEGT. J was trimmed by 7 bases and V by 3 bases; bases with no gene match: 14. This CDR3 region has 17 residues. In DNA, the CDR3 is TGTGCCAGCAGTGACCCTACTCGCGGGGGGGCCTTTAATACGCAGTATTTT. It is translated as CASSDPTRGGAFNTQYF.

This rearrangement joins TRBV6-5 to TRBJ2-1; a weak D match, TRBD2 (5 bases). Germline-derived CDR1 and CDR2 are MNHEY and SVGAGI. The CDR3 runs 15 residues. Trimming took off 5 bases at V and 4 bases at J, with 15 bases between the two ends. The CDR3 DNA is TGTGCCAGCAGTGCCCCGGACTTAGCATACAATGAGCAGTTCTTC. This translates into CASSAPDLAYNEQFF.

V is TRBV5-1 and J is TRBJ2-5, with TRBD2 matching 9 bases. The germline V gene has CDR1 SGHRS and CDR2 YFSETQ. The ends lost 4 bases at V and 1 base at J; junction bases unmatched: 5. The CDR3 extends over 15 amino acids. The CDR3 bases are TGCGCCAGCAGCGGGGGACTAGCATCCCAAGAGACCCAGTACTTC. Translated: CASSGGLASQETQYF.

The CDR3 is CASSQRDSPQTGNTIYF. CDR3 nucleotide sequence: TGTGCCAGTAGTCAACGGGACAGTCCCCAAACTGGAAACACCATATATTTT. The chain has TRBV19 and TRBJ1-3, with 7 bases that match TRBD1. V lost 5 bases, J lost 2 bases, and 12 bases stayed unmatched. CDR1 is LNHDA and CDR2 is SQIVND in the germline V gene (reference sequence). This CDR3 region has 17 residues.

The J gene is TRBJ2-1, the V gene TRBV6-5; TRBD1 or TRBD2 may be the D gene (6 bases each). Germline lookup yields CDR1 MNHEY and CDR2 SVGAGI. V shed 1 base and J shed 5 bases, with 15 bases lying between them. The CDR3 totals 16 residues. DNA for the CDR3: TGTGCCAGCAGTTACTATAGGGGGGAGCCGAACAATGAGCAGTTCTTC. It codes for CASSYYRGEPNNEQFF.

This clone ranks as medium-sized. This sequence joins TRBV7-3 and TRBJ2-1; D uncertain. Trimming took off 2 bases at V and 7 bases at J, with 18 bases between the two ends. The germline gives CDR1 SGHTA, CDR2 FQGTGA. This CDR3 has 16 residues. The CDR3 DNA is TGTGCCAGCAGCTTAGGACGGGCAGCCGGTACTAATGAGCAGTTCTTC. Residues: CASSLGRAAGTNEQFF.

V and J are TRBV30 and TRBJ1-2; 12 nucleotides align to TRBD1. Trimming took 8 bases from V and 4 from J; bases not matched to a gene: 11. The germline V gene has CDR1 GTSNPN and CDR2 SVGIG (reference sequence). CDR3 size: 15 residues. The CDR3 loop is CAGDTGTGGFYGYTF. DNA for the CDR3: TGTGCCGGCGATACCGGGACAGGGGGCTTCTATGGCTACACCTTC.

This clone was seen a handful of times. The genes are TRBV5-5 and TRBJ2-7; D not certain. Germline V lookup: CDR1 SGHKS, CDR2 YYEKEE (reference sequence). V was trimmed by 6 bases and J by 0 bases, leaving 13 bases between them. The length of the CDR3 is 14 residues. The CDR3 reads CASTFAGPSYEQYF. The DNA for the CDR3 is TGTGCCAGCACCTTCGCCGGGCCCTCCTACGAGCAGTACTTC.

The CDR3 spells CASSLDRDYGYTF. Here the CDR3 DNA reads TGTGCCAGCAGCTTAGACAGGGACTATGGCTACACCTTC. The genes are TRBV7-9 and TRBJ1-2; TRBD1 is a possible D gene (6 bases). Per germline, CDR1 SEHNR and CDR2 FQNEAQ (reference sequence). The CDR3 has 13 amino acids. Trimming stripped 1 base from V and 3 bases from J, with 6 bases between.

This clone was detected once. This chain links TRBV7-2 with TRBJ2-7; possible D gene TRBD1, 6 bases. V lost 2 bases to trimming and J lost 6 bases, with 17 bases between them. Germline CDR1 is SGHTA and CDR2 is FQGNSA. The CDR3 covers 15 residues. The CDR3 here is CASSLFTGKGAEQYF. The CDR3 DNA reads TGTGCCAGCAGCTTATTCACAGGGAAGGGAGCCGAGCAGTACTTC.

A note on this clone: The sample carries other DNA sequences with the same CDR3. This CDR3 reads CSVESPENTEAFF. In nucleotides, the CDR3 is TGCAGCGTTGAATCCCCCGAGAACACTGAAGCTTTCTTT. The chain joins TRBV29-1 to TRBJ1-1; D call uncertain. Germline V lookup: CDR1 SQVTM, CDR2 ANQGSEA. Between the trimmed V and J ends, which lost 2 bases and 1 base, there was a span of 8 bases. The CDR3 length is 13 residues.

This clone was recorded a few times. The chain has TRBV29-1 and TRBJ1-5; 8 bases are a match to TRBD1. There are 15 residues in the CDR3. CDR1 and CDR2 from the germline V gene are SQVTM and ANQGSEA. Trimming at V came to 4 bases and at J to 5 bases, leaving 10 bases not matched to a gene. CDR3 DNA sequence: TGCAGCGTTGTCCCGACAGGGGTAGGAGATCAGCCCCAGCATTTT. As protein: CSVVPTGVGDQPQHF.